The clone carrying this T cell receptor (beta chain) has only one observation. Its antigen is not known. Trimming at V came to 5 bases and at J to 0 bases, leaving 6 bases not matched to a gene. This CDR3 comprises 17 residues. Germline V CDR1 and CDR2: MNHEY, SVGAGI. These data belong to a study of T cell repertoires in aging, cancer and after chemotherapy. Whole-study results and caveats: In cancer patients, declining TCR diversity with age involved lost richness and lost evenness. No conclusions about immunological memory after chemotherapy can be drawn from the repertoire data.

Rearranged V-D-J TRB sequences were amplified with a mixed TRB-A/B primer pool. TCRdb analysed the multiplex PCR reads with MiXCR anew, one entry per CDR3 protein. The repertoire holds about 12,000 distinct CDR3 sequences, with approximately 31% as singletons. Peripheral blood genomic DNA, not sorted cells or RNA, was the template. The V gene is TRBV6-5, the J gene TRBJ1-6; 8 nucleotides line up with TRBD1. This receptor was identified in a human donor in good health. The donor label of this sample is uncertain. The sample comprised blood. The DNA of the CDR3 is TGTGCCAGCAGTGAAGCTACAGGGGGCTCCTATAATTCACCCCTCCACTTT. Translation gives CASSEATGGSYNSPLHF.